This TCR beta chain appears in the sequencing data of a study of T-cell memory formation after mild COVID-19. TCRdb itself ran the 5' RACE reads through MiXCR, one entry per CDR3 protein. The sample records 84,000 or so distinct CDR3 sequences, approximately 15% being singletons. Germline V gene data show CDR1 as SGHRS and CDR2 as YFSETQ. The V gene lost 0 bases and the J gene lost 4 bases, with 13 bases spanning the gap. CDR3 length equals 15 residues. In its sample, this clonotype was seen a few times. Its cognate antigen is unknown. Findings and caveats of the study: Whether second-wave clones peaking at day 37 were SARS-CoV-2 specific went unconfirmed. Memory sampled before infection contained some responding clones, suggesting cross-reactive memory joined. Later expanders leaned toward CD4+, whereas clones contracting from day 15 to 85 were balanced CD4/CD8.

This receptor was taken from an adult woman who had mild COVID-19 (a few samples of this study predate the infection). Cell type and time point are not known. The chain combines TRBV5-1 with TRBJ2-5, with a possible D match to TRBD2 (6 bases). The sequencing sample was made of PBMCs or a T cell subset sorted from them (not recorded which). The CDR3 sequence is CASSLGVRGGETQYF. The DNA of the CDR3 is TGCGCCAGCAGCTTGGGAGTTCGGGGAGGAGAGACCCAGTACTTC.